The T cell receptor beta chain described here comes from a study of shared clonotypes between healthy human individuals. The CDR3 extends over 14 amino acids. Trimming took 7 bases from V and 5 from J, leaving 17 bases between them. Looked up from germline, CDR1 is MGHDK and CDR2 is SYGVNS. Sequenced by immunoSEQ multiplex PCR; TCRdb stores in-frame clones only, minus some. This sample carries approximately 2.5 million clones, roughly 93% of them seen once, and the ten largest clones take about 0.34%. The genes are TRBV25-1 and TRBJ1-2; D uncertain. Sequenced: naive CD4+ T cells from PBMCs. Documented subset: CD45RA+ positively selected. The receptor comes from a man between 18 and 29 years old in good health. Some clones in this sample may be carry-over from other donors' samples. The CDR3 here is CASMSAGGGYGYTF. CDR3 nucleotides: TGTGCCAGCATGAGCGCCGGTGGAGGGTATGGCTACACCTTC.